This T cell receptor (beta chain) was sequenced for a study of shared clonotypes between healthy human individuals. Study-wide points: Sequencing of the sorted subsets was shown by rarefaction to be incomplete despite large depth. Represented diversity, genetic and exposure-history alike, was limited by few donors.

In the CD4+ fraction, cells were divided into CD45RA+ naive and CD45RA-negative memory subsets. The CDR3 runs 10 residues. Trimming removed 5 bases at V and 8 bases at J, with 7 bases between. The germline CDR1 and CDR2 sequences are DFQATT and SNEGSKA (reference sequence). Concerning this clone itself: Its cognate antigen is unknown.

Assay: immunoSEQ multiplex PCR; the TCRdb copy retains only in-frame clones and omits some. The sample has hundreds of thousands of clones, roughly 72% seen once; the top ten hold 1.5% to 2%. The source is a woman between 25 and 40 years old in good health. The sequencing sample was made of memory CD4+ T cells sorted from blood. Subset denoted: CD45RA-negative fraction. This rearrangement joins TRBV20-1 to TRBJ2-1; D is uncertain. For the CDR3, the DNA is TGCAGTGCTTCCCGTTATGAGCAGTTCTTC. Protein sequence: CSASRYEQFF.